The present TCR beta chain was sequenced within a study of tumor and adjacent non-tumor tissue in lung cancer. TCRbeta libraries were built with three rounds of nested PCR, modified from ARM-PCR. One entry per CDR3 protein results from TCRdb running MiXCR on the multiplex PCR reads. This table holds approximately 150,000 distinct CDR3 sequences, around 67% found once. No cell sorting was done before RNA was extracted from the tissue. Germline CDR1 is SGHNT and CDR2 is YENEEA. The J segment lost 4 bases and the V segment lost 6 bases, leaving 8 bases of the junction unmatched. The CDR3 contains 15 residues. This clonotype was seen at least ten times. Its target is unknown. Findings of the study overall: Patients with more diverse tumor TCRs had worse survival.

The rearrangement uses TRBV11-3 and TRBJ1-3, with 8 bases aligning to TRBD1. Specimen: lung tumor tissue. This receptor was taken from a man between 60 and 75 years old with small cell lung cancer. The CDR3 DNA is TGTGCCAGCAGTCGCGACAGGGGATCAGGAAACACCATATATTTT. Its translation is CASSRDRGSGNTIYF.